These 17 T cell receptor beta chains were sequenced from one sample in a study of early T cells in non-severe SARS-CoV-2 infection. TCRdb re-derived calls from the 5' RACE reads in MiXCR, one entry per CDR3 protein. Found here are about 55,000 distinct CDR3 sequences, less than 15% of them singletons; the top ten hold about 9.3%. This material consisted of whole blood, taken at baseline. These receptors were taken from an adult who was a healthcare worker with PCR-confirmed SARS-CoV-2 infection or an uninfected control (not recorded which).

This clonotype has only a few counts. The chain uses TRBV4-3 and TRBJ1-5, with D unresolved. The V and J ends lost 0 bases and 6 bases respectively, with 15 bases between them. The germline CDR1 and CDR2 sequences are LGHNA and YSLEER. CDR3 length: 16 amino acids. Here the CDR3 DNA reads TGCGCCAGCAGCCAAGATTTCCGGACGACGGGTCAGCCCCAGCATTTT. Translation gives CASSQDFRTTGQPQHF.

This clonotype was counted a few times. The V call is TRBV24-1, the J call TRBJ2-1; no definite D call. Trimming took 1 base from V and 5 from J, leaving 5 bases between them. Germline CDR1 and CDR2: KGHDR and SFDVKD. This CDR3 region has 13 residues. The CDR3: CATSDFANNEQFF. The CDR3 bases are TGTGCCACCAGTGATTTTGCCAACAATGAGCAGTTCTTC.

This chain uses TRBV4-3 with TRBJ2-5; D gene uncertain. The length of the CDR3 is 14 residues. The germline CDR1 and CDR2 sequences are LGHNA and YSLEER. The V gene lost 0 bases and the J gene lost 4 bases, with 9 bases spanning the gap. The CDR3, as DNA: TGCGCCAGCAGCCAAGAGGGTTCTCGAGAGACCCAGTACTTC. This gives the protein CASSQEGSRETQYF.

This clonotype was picked up a small number of times. CDR3 region: CASSLVPGTSGAYEQYF. The DNA for the CDR3 is TGTGCCAGCAGCTTGGTCCCCGGGACTAGCGGGGCCTACGAGCAGTACTTC. The chain combines TRBV5-5 with TRBJ2-7; 13 bases line up with TRBD2. After removal of 0 bases from V and 2 bases from J, the junction contained 5 bases not matched to a gene. Germline-derived CDR1 and CDR2 are SGHKS and YYEKEE (reference sequence). This CDR3 has 17 residues.

This clonotype was recorded a few times. The J gene is TRBJ2-7, the V gene TRBV9; 11 bases line up with TRBD2. Germline CDR1 SGDLS, CDR2 YYNGEE. The CDR3 is 14 residues long. With 3 bases clipped from V and 2 bases from J, the junction kept 1 base outside the gene matches. CDR3 loop: CASSGGLAAYEQYF. The DNA of the CDR3 is TGTGCCAGCAGCGGGGGACTAGCGGCCTACGAGCAGTACTTC.

J is TRBJ2-6 and V is TRBV6-2 or TRBV6-3, with 8 bases that match TRBD1. Germline V CDR1 and CDR2: MNHEY, SVGEGT. J gave up 0 bases and V 7 bases, and 8 bases lay outside the gene matches. This CDR3 is built from 17 residues. Written as DNA, the CDR3 is TGTGCCAGCACCTCAAACAGGGGGAGCTCTGGGGCCAACGTCCTGACTTTC. Translation gives CASTSNRGSSGANVLTF.

This chain connects TRBV2 to TRBJ1-1, with a weak D call TRBD1 (6 bases). The CDR3 sequence is 15 residues long. Trimming removed 6 bases from V and 5 bases from J, with 19 bases in between. In germline, CDR1 is SNHLY, CDR2 FYNNEI. The CDR3 loop is CASRPQRGRGTEAFF. The CDR3 nucleotides read TGTGCCAGCAGGCCACAGCGGGGGCGAGGGACTGAAGCTTTCTTT. The entire variable domain, with the rest obtained from reference TRBV2 and TRBJ1-1, is as follows: EPEVTQTPSHQVTQMGQEVILRCVPISNHLYFYWYRQILGQKVEFLVSFYNNEISEKSEIFDDQFSVERPDGSNFTLKIRSTKLEDSAMYFCASRPQRGRGTEAFFGQGTRLTVV.

A few counts support this clonotype. The V gene is TRBV13, the J gene TRBJ2-7; D is unresolved. The CDR3 has 13 amino acids. The V gene lost 7 bases and the J gene lost 2 bases, with 12 bases spanning the gap. Germline V gives CDR1 PRHDT, CDR2 FYEKMQ (reference sequence). For the CDR3, the DNA is TGTGCCAGCACCCTCGCAGGTCCCTACGAGCAGTACTTC. This codes for CASTLAGPYEQYF.

This clonotype was observed at least ten times. V is TRBV12-3 or TRBV12-4 and J is TRBJ2-2; either TRBD1 or TRBD2 may fit D (5 bases each). This CDR3 has 17 residues. Trimming pared 2 bases from V and 7 bases from J, leaving 20 bases between. The chain's CDR3 is CASSLSPSRRDHGELFF. CDR3 in DNA: TGTGCCAGCAGTTTATCCCCTTCTCGCAGGGACCACGGGGAGCTGTTTTTT.

This clonotype occurred a few times. The rearrangement uses TRBV7-3 and TRBJ2-5; maybe TRBD1 (6 bases). CDR1 and CDR2 from the germline V gene are SGHTA and FQGTGA. V lost 5 bases and J lost 4, with 17 bases in between. The CDR3 has 15 amino acids. The CDR3 reads CASSQQLGARETQYF. CDR3 bases: TGTGCCAGCAGCCAGCAGCTGGGGGCAAGAGAGACCCAGTACTTC. The full variable domain, its missing parts supplied by reference TRBV7-3 and TRBJ2-5, is GAGVSQTPSNKVTEKGKYVELRCDPISGHTALYWYRQSLGQGPEFLIYFQGTGAADDSGLPNDRFFAVRPEGSVSTLKIQRTERGDSAVYLCASSQQLGARETQYFGPGTRLLVL.

This clonotype was found many times. One end of the junction varies from germline; a read error may be responsible. This chain joins TRBV5-1 and TRBJ2-7, with 7 bases matching TRBD1. The CDR3 is 11 amino acids. The germline V gene encodes CDR1 SGHRS and CDR2 YFSETQ. The DNA of the CDR3 is TGCGCCAGCAGCTCGGACAGGCAGATTCACTTC. This encodes CASSSDRQIHF.

This clonotype was detected many times. V is TRBV19 and J is TRBJ2-1; no clear D. The CDR3 is 15 amino acids. CDR1 is LNHDA, CDR2 SQIVND, per germline (reference sequence). With 0 bases removed from V and 6 bases from J, the gap between germline ends came to 12 bases. As DNA, the CDR3 is TGTGCCAGTAGTATAGACAGGAGCCCTCTCAATGAGCAGTTCTTC. It specifies CASSIDRSPLNEQFF.

Many counts were recorded for this clonotype. The V gene is TRBV5-6, the J gene TRBJ2-5; D remains ambiguous. Germline assignment: CDR1 SGHDT and CDR2 YYEEEE. The V gene lost 4 bases and the J gene lost 3 bases, with 22 bases spanning the gap. There are 17 residues in the CDR3. CDR3 protein: CASSPPIQLWSEETQYF. The DNA for the CDR3 is TGTGCCAGCAGCCCTCCCATTCAACTTTGGTCGGAAGAGACCCAGTACTTC.

This clonotype is a singleton in its sample. This chain's CDR3 is CASSLDAGYTF. The CDR3 DNA sequence: TGTGCCAGCAGTCTAGACGCCGGCTACACCTTC. The rearrangement joins TRBV9 to TRBJ1-2; D gene ambiguous. The CDR3 runs 11 residues. Germline V lookup: CDR1 SGDLS, CDR2 YYNGEE. Trimming took off 5 bases at V and 8 bases at J, with 10 bases between the two ends.

The gene calls are TRBV18 and TRBJ2-7; no reliable D call. With 5 bases removed from V and 0 bases from J, the gap between germline ends came to 14 bases. CDR1 is KGHSH, CDR2 LQKENI, per germline. There are 15 residues in the CDR3. CDR3 sequence (DNA): TGTGCCAGCTCATCAAACGACGGAAGCTCCTACGAGCAGTACTTC. Protein product: CASSSNDGSSYEQYF.

In this sample, this clonotype turned up many times. The chain recombines TRBV5-6 with TRBJ1-3; D not resolved. CDR1 is SGHDT and CDR2 is YYEEEE in the germline V gene. The V end was cut by 0 bases, the J end by 0 bases, with 10 bases between. This CDR3 is 16 amino acids long. The CDR3 protein is CASSLAGSLSGNTIYF. The CDR3 nucleotides are TGTGCCAGCAGCTTGGCGGGCTCCCTCTCTGGAAACACCATATATTTT. The whole variable domain, filled in from reference TRBV5-6 and TRBJ1-3, reads DAGVTQSPTHLIKTRGQQVTLRCSPKSGHDTVSWYQQALGQGPQFIFQYYEEEERQRGNFPDRFSGHQFPNYSSELNVNALLLGDSALYLCASSLAGSLSGNTIYFGEGSWLTVV.

The chain has TRBV6-6 and TRBJ1-1; D gene ambiguous. This CDR3 comprises 12 residues. Germline loops: CDR1 MNHNY, CDR2 SVGAGI (reference sequence). V dropped 4 bases and J dropped 7 bases, with 10 bases sitting between them. CDR3 nucleotides: TGTGCCAGCAGTTCTGACGGACTTGAAGCTTTCTTT. Its protein is CASSSDGLEAFF.